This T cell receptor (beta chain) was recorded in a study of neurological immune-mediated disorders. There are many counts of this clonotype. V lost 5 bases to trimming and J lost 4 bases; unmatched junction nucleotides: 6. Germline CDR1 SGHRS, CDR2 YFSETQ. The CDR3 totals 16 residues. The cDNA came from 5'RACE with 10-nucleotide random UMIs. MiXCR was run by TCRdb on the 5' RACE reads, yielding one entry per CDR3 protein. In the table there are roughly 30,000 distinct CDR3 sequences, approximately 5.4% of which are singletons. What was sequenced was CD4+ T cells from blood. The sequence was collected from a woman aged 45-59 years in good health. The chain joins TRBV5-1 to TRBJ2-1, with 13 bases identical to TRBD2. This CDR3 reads CASRETSGGQYNEQFF. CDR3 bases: TGCGCCAGCAGGGAGACTAGCGGGGGGCAATACAATGAGCAGTTCTTC.